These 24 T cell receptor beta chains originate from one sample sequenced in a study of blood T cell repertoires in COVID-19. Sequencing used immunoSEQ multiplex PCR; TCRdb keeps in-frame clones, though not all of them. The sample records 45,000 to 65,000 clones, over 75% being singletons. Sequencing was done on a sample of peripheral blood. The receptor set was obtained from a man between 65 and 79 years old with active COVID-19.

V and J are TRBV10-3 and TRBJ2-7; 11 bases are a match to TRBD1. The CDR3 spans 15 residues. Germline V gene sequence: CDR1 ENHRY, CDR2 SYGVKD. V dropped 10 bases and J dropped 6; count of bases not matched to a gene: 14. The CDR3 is CATVGTGGAFGEQYF. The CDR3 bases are TGTGCCACTGTCGGGACAGGGGGGGCATTTGGCGAGCAGTACTTC.

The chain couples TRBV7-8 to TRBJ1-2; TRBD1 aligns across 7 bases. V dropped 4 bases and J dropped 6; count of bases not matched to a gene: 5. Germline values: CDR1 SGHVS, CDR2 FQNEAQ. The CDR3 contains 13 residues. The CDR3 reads CASSSQGRNGYTF. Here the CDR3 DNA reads TGTGCCAGCAGCTCACAGGGGAGGAATGGCTACACCTTC.

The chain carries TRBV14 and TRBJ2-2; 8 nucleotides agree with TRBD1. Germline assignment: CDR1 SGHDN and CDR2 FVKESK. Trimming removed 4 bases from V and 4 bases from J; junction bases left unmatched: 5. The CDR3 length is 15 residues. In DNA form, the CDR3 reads TGTGCCAGCAGCCCCTGGACAGGGTTCACCGGGGAGCTGTTTTTT. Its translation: CASSPWTGFTGELFF. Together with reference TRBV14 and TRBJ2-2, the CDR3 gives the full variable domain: EAGVTQFPSHSVIEKGQTVTLRCDPISGHDNLYWYRRVMGKEIKFLLHFVKESKQDESGMPNNRFLAERTGGTYSTLKVQPAELEDSGVYFCASSPWTGFTGELFFGEGSRLTVL.

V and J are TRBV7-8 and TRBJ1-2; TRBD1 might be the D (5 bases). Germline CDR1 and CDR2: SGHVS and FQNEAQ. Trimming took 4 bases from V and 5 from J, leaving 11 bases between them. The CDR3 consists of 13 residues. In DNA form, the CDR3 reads TGTGCCAGCAGCTCCCGGACACCTTATGGCTACACCTTC. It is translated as CASSSRTPYGYTF. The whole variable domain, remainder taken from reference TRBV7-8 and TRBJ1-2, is GAGVSQSPRYKVAKRGQDVALRCDPISGHVSLFWYQQALGQGPEFLTYFQNEAQLDKSGLPSDRFFAERPEGSVSTLKIQRTQQEDSAVYLCASSSRTPYGYTFGSGTRLTVV.

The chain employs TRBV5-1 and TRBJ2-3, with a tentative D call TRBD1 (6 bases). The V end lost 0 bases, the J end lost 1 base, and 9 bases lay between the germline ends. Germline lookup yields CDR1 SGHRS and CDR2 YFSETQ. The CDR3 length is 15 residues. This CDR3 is CASSLGGGRTDTQYF. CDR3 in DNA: TGCGCCAGCAGCTTGGGTGGGGGCCGCACAGATACGCAGTATTTT.

CDR3 nucleotide sequence: TGTGCCAGCTCGCAGTCGACAGGCGGGAACACTGAAGCTTTCTTT. Protein product: CASSQSTGGNTEAFF. This chain joins TRBV18 and TRBJ1-1, with D possibly being TRBD1 (6 bases). This CDR3 contains 15 residues. Trimming stripped 6 bases from V and 1 base from J, with 15 bases between. The germline V gene encodes CDR1 KGHSH and CDR2 LQKENI.

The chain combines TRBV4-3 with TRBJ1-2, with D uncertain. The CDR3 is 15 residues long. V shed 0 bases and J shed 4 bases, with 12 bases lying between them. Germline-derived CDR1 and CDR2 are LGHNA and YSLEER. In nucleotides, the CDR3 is TGCGCCAGCAGCCAAGAGTCAGGCGTAGTCTATGGCTACACCTTC. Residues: CASSQESGVVYGYTF.

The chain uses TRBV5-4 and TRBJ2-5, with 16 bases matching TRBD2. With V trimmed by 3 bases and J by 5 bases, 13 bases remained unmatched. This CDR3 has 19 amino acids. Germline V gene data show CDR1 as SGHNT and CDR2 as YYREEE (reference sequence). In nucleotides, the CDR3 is TGTGCCAGCAGCTCGGACCCGGGACTAGCGGGGGGGGATTACGAGACCCAGTACTTC. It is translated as CASSSDPGLAGGDYETQYF.

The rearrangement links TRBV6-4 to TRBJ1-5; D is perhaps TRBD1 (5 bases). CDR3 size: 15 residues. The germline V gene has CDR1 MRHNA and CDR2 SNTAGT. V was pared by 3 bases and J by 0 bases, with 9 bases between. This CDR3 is CASSERQFSNQPQHF. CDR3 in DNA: TGTGCCAGCAGTGAGCGACAGTTTAGCAATCAGCCCCAGCATTTT.

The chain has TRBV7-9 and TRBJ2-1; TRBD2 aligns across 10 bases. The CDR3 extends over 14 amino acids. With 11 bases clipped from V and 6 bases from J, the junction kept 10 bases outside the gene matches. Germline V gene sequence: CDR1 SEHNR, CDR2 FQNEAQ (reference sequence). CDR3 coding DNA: TGTGCCCTCACCTTAGCGGGGGGACCCAATGAGCAGTTCTTC. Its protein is CALTLAGGPNEQFF.

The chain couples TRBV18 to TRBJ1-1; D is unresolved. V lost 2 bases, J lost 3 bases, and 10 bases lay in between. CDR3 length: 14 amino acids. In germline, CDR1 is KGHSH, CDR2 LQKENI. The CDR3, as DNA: TGTGCCAGCTCACCATCGGGTCACGACACTGAAGCTTTCTTT. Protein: CASSPSGHDTEAFF.

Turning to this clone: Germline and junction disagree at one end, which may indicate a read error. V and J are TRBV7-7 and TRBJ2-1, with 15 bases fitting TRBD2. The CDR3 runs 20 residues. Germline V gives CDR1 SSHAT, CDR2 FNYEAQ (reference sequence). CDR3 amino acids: CASSSTTGTSGGSPRGEQFF. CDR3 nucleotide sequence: TGTGCTAGCAGCTCTACTACCGGGACTAGCGGGGGGTCCCCTCGGGGTGAGCAGTTCTTC. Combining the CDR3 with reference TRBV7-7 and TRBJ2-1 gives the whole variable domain GAGVSQSPRYKVTKRGQDVTLRCDPISSHATLYWYQQALGQGPEFLTYFNYEAQPDKSGLPSDRFSAERPEGSISTLTIQRTEQRDSAMYRCASSSTTGTSGGSPRGEQFFGPGTRLTVL.

CDR3 DNA sequence: TGCGCCAGCAGCTTGGATGGGCGGGGGCCCGGGGAGCAGTTCTTC. Translation gives CASSLDGRGPGEQFF. The chain joins TRBV5-1 to TRBJ2-1; TRBD2 might be the D (7 bases). V dropped 0 bases and J dropped 10 bases, with 17 bases sitting between them. Looked up from germline, CDR1 is SGHRS and CDR2 is YFSETQ. This CDR3 is built from 15 residues.

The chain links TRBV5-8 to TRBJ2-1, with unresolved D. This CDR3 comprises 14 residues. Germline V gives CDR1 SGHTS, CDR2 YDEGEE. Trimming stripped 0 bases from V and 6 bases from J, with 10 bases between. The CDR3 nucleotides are TGTGCCAGCAGCTTGGACACAGCCCCCAATGAGCAGTTCTTC. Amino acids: CASSLDTAPNEQFF.

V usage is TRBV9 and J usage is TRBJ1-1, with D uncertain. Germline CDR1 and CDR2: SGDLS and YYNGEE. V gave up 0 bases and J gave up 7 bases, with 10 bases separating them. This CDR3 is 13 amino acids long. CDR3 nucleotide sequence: TGTGCCAGCAGCGTAGTGTGGGGAGGTGAAGCTTTCTTT. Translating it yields CASSVVWGGEAFF.

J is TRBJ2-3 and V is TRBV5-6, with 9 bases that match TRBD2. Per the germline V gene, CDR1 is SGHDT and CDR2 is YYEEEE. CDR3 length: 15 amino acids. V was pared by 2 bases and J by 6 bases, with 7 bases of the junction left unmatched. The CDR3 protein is CASSFGSGGRDTQYF. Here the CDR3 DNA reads TGTGCCAGCAGCTTTGGTAGCGGGGGTCGGGATACGCAGTATTTT. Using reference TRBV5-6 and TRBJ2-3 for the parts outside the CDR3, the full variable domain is DAGVTQSPTHLIKTRGQQVTLRCSPKSGHDTVSWYQQALGQGPQFIFQYYEEEERQRGNFPDRFSGHQFPNYSSELNVNALLLGDSALYLCASSFGSGGRDTQYFGPGTRLTVL.

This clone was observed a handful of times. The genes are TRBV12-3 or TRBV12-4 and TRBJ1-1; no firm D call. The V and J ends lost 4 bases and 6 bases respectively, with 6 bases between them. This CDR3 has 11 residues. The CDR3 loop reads CASSYGSEAFF. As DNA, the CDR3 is TGTGCCAGCAGTTACGGGTCTGAAGCTTTCTTT.

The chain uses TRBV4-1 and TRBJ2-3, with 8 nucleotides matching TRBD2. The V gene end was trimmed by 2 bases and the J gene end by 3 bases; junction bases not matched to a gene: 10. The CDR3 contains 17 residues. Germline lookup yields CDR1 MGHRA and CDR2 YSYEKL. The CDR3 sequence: CASSQSPGGGHTDTQYF. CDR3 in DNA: TGCGCCAGCAGCCAATCCCCCGGCGGGGGGCATACAGATACGCAGTATTTT.

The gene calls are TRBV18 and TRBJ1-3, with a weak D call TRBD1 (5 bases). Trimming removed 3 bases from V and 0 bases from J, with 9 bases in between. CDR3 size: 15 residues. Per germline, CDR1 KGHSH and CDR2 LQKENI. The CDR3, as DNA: TGTGCCAGCTCACCCACAGGCCCCTCTGGAAACACCATATATTTT. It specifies CASSPTGPSGNTIYF.

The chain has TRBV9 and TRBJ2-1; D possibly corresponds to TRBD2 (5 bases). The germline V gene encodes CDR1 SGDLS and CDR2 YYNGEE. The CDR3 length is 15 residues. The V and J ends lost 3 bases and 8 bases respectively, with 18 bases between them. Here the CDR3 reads CASSALPGGVDEQFF. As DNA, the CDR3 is TGTGCCAGCAGCGCTCTCCCAGGAGGTGTCGATGAGCAGTTCTTC.

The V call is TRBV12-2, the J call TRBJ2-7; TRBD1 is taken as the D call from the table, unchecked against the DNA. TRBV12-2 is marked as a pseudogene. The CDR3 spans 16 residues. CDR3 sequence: CASRLSGGQGDYEQYF. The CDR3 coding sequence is TGTGCAAGTCGCCTCTCCGGGGGACAGGGGGACTACGAGCAGTACTTC.

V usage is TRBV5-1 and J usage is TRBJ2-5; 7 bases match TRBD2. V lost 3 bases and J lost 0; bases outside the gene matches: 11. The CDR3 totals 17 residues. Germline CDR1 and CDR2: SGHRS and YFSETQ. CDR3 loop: CASSWASVAGNQETQYF. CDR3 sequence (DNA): TGCGCCAGCAGCTGGGCGTCGGTAGCGGGCAACCAAGAGACCCAGTACTTC.

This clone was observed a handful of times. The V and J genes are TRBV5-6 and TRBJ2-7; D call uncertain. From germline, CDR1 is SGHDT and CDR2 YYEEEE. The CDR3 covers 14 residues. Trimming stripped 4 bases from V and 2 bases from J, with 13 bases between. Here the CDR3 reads CASSRVSQTYEQYF. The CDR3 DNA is TGTGCCAGCAGCCGGGTTAGCCAGACCTACGAGCAGTACTTC.

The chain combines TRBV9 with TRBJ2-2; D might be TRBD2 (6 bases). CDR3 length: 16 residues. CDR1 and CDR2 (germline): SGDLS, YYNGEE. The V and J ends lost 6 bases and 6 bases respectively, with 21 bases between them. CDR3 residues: CASTPTGAGVAGELFF. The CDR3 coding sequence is TGTGCCAGCACCCCGACGGGAGCCGGTGTCGCCGGGGAGCTGTTTTTT.